This T cell receptor (beta chain) was sequenced in a study of response to subunit inactivated influenza vaccine. Using its own MiXCR run on the RT-PCR reads, TCRdb lists one record per CDR3 protein. The sample yields about 540,000 distinct CDR3 sequences, about 14% seen once. There are 16 residues in the CDR3. Germline-derived CDR1 and CDR2 are LNHDA and SQIVND (reference sequence). Trimming removed 5 bases from V and 3 bases from J, with 20 bases in between. As for this clonotype: As yet, its antigen is unknown.

Study-level results: The authors suggested that every seasonal influenza vaccination recruits few new T cells.

The chain links TRBV19 to TRBJ2-7, with D tentatively TRBD2 (7 bases). This TCR came from a man in his forties or fifties who received an inactivated influenza vaccine. The sample was PBMCs from blood, taken roughly 12 days after vaccination. The CDR3 DNA is TGTGCCAGTAGTCCTCAAGGGGGGGCGGGAGTCTACGAGCAGTACTTC. This gives the protein CASSPQGGAGVYEQYF.